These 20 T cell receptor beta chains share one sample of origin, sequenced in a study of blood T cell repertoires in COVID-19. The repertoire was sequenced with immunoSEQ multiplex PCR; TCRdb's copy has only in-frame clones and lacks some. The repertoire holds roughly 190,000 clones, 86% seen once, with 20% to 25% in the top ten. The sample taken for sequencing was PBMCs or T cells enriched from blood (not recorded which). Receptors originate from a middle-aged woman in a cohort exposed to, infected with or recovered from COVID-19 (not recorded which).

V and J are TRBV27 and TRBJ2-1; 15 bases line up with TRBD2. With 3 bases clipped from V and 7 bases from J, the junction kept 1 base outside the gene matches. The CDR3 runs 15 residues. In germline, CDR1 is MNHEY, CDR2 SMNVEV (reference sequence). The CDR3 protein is CASSLGTSGRNEQFF. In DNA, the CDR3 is TGTGCCAGCAGTTTGGGGACTAGCGGGAGGAATGAGCAGTTCTTC.

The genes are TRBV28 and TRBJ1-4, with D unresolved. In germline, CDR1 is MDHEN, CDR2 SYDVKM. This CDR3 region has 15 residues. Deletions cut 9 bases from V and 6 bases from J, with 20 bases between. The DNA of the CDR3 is TGTGCCAGTTCCCCGTCTAGGAGCTTCGATGAAAAACTGTTTTTT. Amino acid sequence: CASSPSRSFDEKLFF. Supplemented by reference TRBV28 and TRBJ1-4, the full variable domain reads DVKVTQSSRYLVKRTGEKVFLECVQDMDHENMFWYRQDPGLGLRLIYFSYDVKMKEKGDIPEGYSVSREKKERFSLILESASTNQTSMYLCASSPSRSFDEKLFFGSGTQLSVL.

Here the CDR3 reads CASSSWTGQESPLHF. The CDR3 DNA is TGTGCCAGCAGCTCATGGACAGGGCAGGAATCACCCCTCCACTTT. The genes are TRBV14 and TRBJ1-6, with 8 bases lining up with TRBD1. The junction had 10 bases not matched to a gene; V was cut back by 5 bases and J by 10 bases. Germline loops: CDR1 SGHDN, CDR2 FVKESK. The CDR3 is 15 residues long.

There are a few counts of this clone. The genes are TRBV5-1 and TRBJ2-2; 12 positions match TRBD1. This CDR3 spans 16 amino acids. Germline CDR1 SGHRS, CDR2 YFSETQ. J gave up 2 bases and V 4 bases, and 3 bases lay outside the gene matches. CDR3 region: CASSIGTGGNTGELFF. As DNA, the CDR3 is TGCGCCAGCAGCATAGGGACAGGGGGCAACACCGGGGAGCTGTTTTTT. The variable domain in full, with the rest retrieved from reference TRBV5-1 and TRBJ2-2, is KAGVTQTPRYLIKTRGQQVTLSCSPISGHRSVSWYQQTPGQGLQFLFEYFSETQRNKGNFPGRFSGRQFSNSRSEMNVSTLELGDSALYLCASSIGTGGNTGELFFGEGSRLTVL.

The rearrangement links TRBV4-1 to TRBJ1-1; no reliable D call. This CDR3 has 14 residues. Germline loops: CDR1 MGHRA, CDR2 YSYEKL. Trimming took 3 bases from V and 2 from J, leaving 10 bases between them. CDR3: CASSHPLLNTEAFF. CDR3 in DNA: TGCGCCAGCAGCCACCCCCTGCTAAACACTGAAGCTTTCTTT.

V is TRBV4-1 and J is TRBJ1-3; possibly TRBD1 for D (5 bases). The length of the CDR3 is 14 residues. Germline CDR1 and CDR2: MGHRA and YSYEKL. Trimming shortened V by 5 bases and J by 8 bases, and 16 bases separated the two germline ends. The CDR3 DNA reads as TGCGCCAGCAGCAAGGGGAGGAGGGCCCACACCATATATTTT. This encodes CASSKGRRAHTIYF.

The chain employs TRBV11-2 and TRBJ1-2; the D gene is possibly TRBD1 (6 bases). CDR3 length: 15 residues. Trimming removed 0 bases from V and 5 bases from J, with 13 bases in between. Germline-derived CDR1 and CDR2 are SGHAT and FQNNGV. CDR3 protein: CASSLESGQQYGYTF. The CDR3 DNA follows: TGTGCCAGCAGCTTAGAATCCGGACAGCAGTATGGCTACACCTTC.

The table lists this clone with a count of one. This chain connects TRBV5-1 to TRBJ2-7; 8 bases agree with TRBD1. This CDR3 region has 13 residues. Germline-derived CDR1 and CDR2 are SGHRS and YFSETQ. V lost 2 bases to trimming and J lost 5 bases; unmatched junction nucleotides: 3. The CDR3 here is CASSLWTGNEQYF. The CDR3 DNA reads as TGCGCCAGCAGCTTATGGACAGGGAACGAGCAGTACTTC.

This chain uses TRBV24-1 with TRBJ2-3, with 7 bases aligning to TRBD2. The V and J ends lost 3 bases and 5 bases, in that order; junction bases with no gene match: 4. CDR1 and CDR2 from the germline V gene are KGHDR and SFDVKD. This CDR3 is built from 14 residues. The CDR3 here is CATSDLSGIDTQYF. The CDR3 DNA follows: TGTGCCACCAGTGATCTGAGCGGGATAGATACGCAGTATTTT.

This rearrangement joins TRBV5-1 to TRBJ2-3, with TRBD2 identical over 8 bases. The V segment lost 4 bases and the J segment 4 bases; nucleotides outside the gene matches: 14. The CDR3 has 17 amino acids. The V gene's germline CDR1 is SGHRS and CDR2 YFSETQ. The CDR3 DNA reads TGCGCCAGCAGCCCACCAAAGCGGGAGAGGCACCCAGATACGCAGTATTTT. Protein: CASSPPKRERHPDTQYF.

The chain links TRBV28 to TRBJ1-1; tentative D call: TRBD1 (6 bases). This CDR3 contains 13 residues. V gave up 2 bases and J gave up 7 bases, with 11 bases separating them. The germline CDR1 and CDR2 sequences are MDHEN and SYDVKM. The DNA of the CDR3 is TGTGCCAGCAGTTTACCCCCCAGGGGTGAAGCTTTCTTT. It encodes CASSLPPRGEAFF.

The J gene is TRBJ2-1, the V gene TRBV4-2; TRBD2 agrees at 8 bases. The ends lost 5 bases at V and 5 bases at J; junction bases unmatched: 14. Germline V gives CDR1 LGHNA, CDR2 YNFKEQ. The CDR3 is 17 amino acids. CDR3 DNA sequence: TGTGCCAGCAGCGGGGCGGGGGGTCCAACCCAAGACAATGAGCAGTTCTTC. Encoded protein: CASSGAGGPTQDNEQFF.

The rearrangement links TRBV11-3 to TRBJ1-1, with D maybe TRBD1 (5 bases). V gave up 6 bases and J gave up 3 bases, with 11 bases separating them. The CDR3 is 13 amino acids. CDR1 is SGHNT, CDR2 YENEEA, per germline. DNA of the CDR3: TGTGCCAGCAGGAACAGGCTGGACACTGAAGCTTTCTTT. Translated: CASRNRLDTEAFF. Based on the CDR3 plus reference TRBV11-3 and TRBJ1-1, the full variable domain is EAGVVQSPRYKIIEKKQPVAFWCNPISGHNTLYWYLQNLGQGPELLIRYENEEAVDDSQLPKDRFSAERLKGVDSTLKIQPAELGDSAVYLCASRNRLDTEAFFGQGTRLTVV.

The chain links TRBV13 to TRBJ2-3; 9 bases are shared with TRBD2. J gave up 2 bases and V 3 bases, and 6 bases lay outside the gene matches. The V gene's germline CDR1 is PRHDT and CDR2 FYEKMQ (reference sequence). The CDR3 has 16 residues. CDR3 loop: CASSFRREGLTDTQYF. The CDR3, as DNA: TGTGCCAGCAGCTTCCGGCGGGAGGGACTCACAGATACGCAGTATTTT.

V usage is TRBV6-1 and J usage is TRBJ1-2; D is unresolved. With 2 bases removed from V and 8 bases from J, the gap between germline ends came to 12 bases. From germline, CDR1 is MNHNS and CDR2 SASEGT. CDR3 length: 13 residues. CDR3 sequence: CASSETAIRGYTF. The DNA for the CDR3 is TGTGCCAGCAGTGAAACCGCCATTCGGGGCTACACCTTC.

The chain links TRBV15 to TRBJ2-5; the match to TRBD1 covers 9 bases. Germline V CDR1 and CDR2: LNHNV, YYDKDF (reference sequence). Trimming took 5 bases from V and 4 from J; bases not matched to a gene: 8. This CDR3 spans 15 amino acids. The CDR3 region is CATSVGQGTRETQYF. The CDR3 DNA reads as TGTGCCACCAGCGTAGGACAGGGGACACGAGAGACCCAGTACTTC.

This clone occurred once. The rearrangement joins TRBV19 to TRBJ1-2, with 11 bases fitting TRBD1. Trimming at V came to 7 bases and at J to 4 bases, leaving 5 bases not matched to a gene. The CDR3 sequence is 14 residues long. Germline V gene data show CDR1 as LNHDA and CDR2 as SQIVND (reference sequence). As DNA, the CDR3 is TGTGCCAGTATCCGGACAGGGGGCTCCTATGGCTACACCTTC. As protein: CASIRTGGSYGYTF.

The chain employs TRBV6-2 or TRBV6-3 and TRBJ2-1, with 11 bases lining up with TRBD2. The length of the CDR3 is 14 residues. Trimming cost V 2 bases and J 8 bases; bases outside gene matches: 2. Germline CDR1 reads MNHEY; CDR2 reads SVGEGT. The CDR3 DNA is TGTGCCAGCAGTTACACTAGCGGGAGAGATGAGCAGTTCTTC. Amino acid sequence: CASSYTSGRDEQFF.

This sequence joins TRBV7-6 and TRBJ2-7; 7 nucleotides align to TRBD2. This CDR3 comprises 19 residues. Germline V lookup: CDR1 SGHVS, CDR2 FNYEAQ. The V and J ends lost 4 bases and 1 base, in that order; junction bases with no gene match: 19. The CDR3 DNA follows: TGTGCCAGCAGCTCTATAAACCCCGATCGGGAGGCCCATTCCTACGAGCAGTACTTC. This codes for CASSSINPDREAHSYEQYF.

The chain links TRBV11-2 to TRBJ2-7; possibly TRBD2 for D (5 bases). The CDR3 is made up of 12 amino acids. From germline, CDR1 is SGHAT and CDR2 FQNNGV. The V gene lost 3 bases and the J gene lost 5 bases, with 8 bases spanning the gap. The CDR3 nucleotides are TGTGCCAGCAGCTTCAGAGGGAACGAGCAGTACTTC. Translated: CASSFRGNEQYF.